The text below deals with one T cell receptor beta chain. V was clipped by 0 bases and J by 1 base; unmatched bases: 2. The CDR3 loop spans 16 amino acids. From germline, CDR1 is WNHNN and CDR2 SYGVQD (reference sequence). As originally analysed: Estimation of nucleated cell counts relied on the amplification of reference gene primers. Some clones are missing from TCRdb's copy, which holds only in-frame ones; the method was immunoSEQ multiplex PCR. Clone size and V and J calls were adopted from that table, with D and trimming inferred from the DNA. The sample contains roughly 100,000 clones, roughly nine tenths of which appear only once. The data originate from a study of blood T cell repertoires in COVID-19. Study information: There were acute and convalescent COVID-19 samples, and they came from the United States, Italy and Spain. In each case, the material was cDNA or gDNA derived from T cells, B-cell-depleted T cells, or PBMCs.

V is TRBV10-1 and J is TRBJ2-2; 7 nucleotides agree with TRBD2. This clonotype originated in a woman aged 60-75 years with acute or convalescent COVID-19. The sample comprised peripheral blood. The CDR3, as DNA: TGCGCCAGCAGTGAGTCCCCGGGAGGGAACACCGGGGAGCTGTTTTTT. As protein: CASSESPGGNTGELFF.